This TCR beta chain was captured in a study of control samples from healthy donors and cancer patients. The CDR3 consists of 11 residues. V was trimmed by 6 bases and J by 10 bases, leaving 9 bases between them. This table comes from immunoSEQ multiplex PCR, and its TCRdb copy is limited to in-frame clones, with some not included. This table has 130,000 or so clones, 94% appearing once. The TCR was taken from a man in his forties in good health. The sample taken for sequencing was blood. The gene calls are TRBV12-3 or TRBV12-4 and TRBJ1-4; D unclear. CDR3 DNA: TGTGCCAGCAGCTATGGCCCAAAACTGTTTTTT. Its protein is CASSYGPKLFF.